What follows are 13 T cell receptor beta chains derived from one specimen sequenced in a study of OX40 agonist ivuxolimab in advanced cancers. Generated by immunoSEQ multiplex PCR, the TCRdb table keeps only in-frame clones and is missing some. The sample gives around 95,000 clones, approximately 90% of which show up once; around 0.71% is in the top ten. The starting material was CD4+ or CD8+ T cells sorted from blood, obtained in a trial of the OX40 agonist ivuxolimab. Receptor source: an adult with an advanced solid tumor such as melanoma, head and neck, liver or kidney cancer.

This clone was counted a few times. The chain carries TRBV20-1 and TRBJ1-1; tentatively, D is TRBD1 (6 bases). The V end was cut by 7 bases, the J end by 5 bases, with 11 bases between. The CDR3 is 11 amino acids. From germline, CDR1 is DFQATT and CDR2 SNEGSKA (reference sequence). The CDR3 spells CSVGARTEAFF. DNA of the CDR3: TGCAGTGTGGGGGCGCGAACTGAAGCTTTCTTT.

The gene calls are TRBV6-5 and TRBJ1-2, with TRBD1 as a possible D gene (5 bases). V was pared by 6 bases and J by 6 bases, with 17 bases between. This CDR3 spans 14 amino acids. Per the germline V gene, CDR1 is MNHEY and CDR2 is SVGAGI. The CDR3 region has the DNA TGTGCCAGCAGGAACCAGGGATCTAAGGATGGCTACACCTTC. It translates to CASRNQGSKDGYTF.

This clone has a single count. The chain is built from TRBV30 and TRBJ1-5; the D is unclear. CDR1 and CDR2 (germline): GTSNPN, SVGIG (reference sequence). Trimming stripped 1 base from V and 3 bases from J, with 7 bases between. The CDR3 loop spans 13 amino acids. The CDR3 loop reads CAWSGSANQPQHF. In DNA, the CDR3 is TGTGCCTGGAGTGGCAGCGCCAATCAGCCCCAGCATTTT.

This clone was picked up one time. V usage is TRBV7-2 and J usage is TRBJ1-5; D unclear. CDR3 length: 16 residues. Between the trimmed V and J ends, which lost 1 base and 1 base, there was a span of 11 bases. Looked up from germline, CDR1 is SGHTA and CDR2 is FQGNSA. CDR3 DNA: TGTGCCAGCAGCTTAGATTCTGGTGGGAGCAATCAGCCCCAGCATTTT. Its translation: CASSLDSGGSNQPQHF.

The chain recombines TRBV7-3 with TRBJ2-7; 8 positions match TRBD2. V lost 5 bases and J lost 3; bases outside the gene matches: 12. CDR3 length equals 16 residues. Germline CDR1 is SGHTA and CDR2 is FQGTGA. The chain's CDR3 is CASSPHKLAANYEQYF. The CDR3, as DNA: TGTGCCAGCAGCCCCCATAAACTAGCGGCAAACTACGAGCAGTACTTC. The whole variable domain, filled in from reference TRBV7-3 and TRBJ2-7, reads GAGVSQTPSNKVTEKGKYVELRCDPISGHTALYWYRQSLGQGPEFLIYFQGTGAADDSGLPNDRFFAVRPEGSVSTLKIQRTERGDSAVYLCASSPHKLAANYEQYFGPGTRLTVT.

J is TRBJ2-3 and V is TRBV5-1; 8 positions match TRBD1. This CDR3 contains 15 residues. In germline, CDR1 is SGHRS, CDR2 YFSETQ. V lost 0 bases and J lost 5; bases outside the gene matches: 5. DNA for the CDR3: TGCGCCAGCAGCTTGGGGCAGGGGGCTGGAGATACGCAGTATTTT. As protein: CASSLGQGAGDTQYF.

V gene TRBV5-6 combines with J gene TRBJ2-5; D is unresolved. Germline CDR1 and CDR2: SGHDT and YYEEEE. V was shortened by 0 bases and J by 1 base, with 4 bases between the two germline ends. This CDR3 comprises 13 residues. CDR3 loop: CASSLGIQETQYF. The CDR3 coding sequence is TGTGCCAGCAGCTTGGGCATCCAAGAGACCCAGTACTTC.

This chain uses TRBV27 with TRBJ2-7; D possibly corresponds to TRBD2 (7 bases). The CDR3 covers 15 residues. Germline V CDR1 and CDR2: MNHEY, SMNVEV (reference sequence). Trimming stripped 6 bases from V and 3 bases from J, with 18 bases between. CDR3 in amino acids: CASSLQGGAFYEQYF. For the CDR3, the DNA is TGTGCCAGCAGCCTACAGGGAGGGGCCTTCTACGAGCAGTACTTC.

The CDR3: CASSARQGVNTEAFF. The CDR3 nucleotides read TGTGCCAGCAGCGCTCGTCAGGGAGTGAACACTGAAGCTTTCTTT. This chain uses TRBV9 with TRBJ1-1, with D possibly being TRBD1 (5 bases). Germline-derived CDR1 and CDR2 are SGDLS and YYNGEE. The CDR3 contains 15 residues. V was clipped by 3 bases and J by 0 bases, with 12 bases between them.

The CDR3 DNA is TGTGCCAGCAGCCAAGTTCCTACTACCTGGGAGACCCAGTACTTC. Encoded protein: CASSQVPTTWETQYF. V and J are TRBV4-2 and TRBJ2-5; D ambiguous. Germline V CDR1 and CDR2: LGHNA, YNFKEQ. The CDR3 is 15 residues long. V was pared by 1 base and J by 5 bases, with 14 bases between.

This rearrangement joins TRBV19 to TRBJ2-7, with D perhaps matching TRBD1 or TRBD2 (5 bases each). This CDR3 region has 15 residues. CDR1 is LNHDA and CDR2 is SQIVND in the germline V gene (reference sequence). Trimming removed 1 base from V and 3 bases from J, with 13 bases in between. CDR3: CASSIGDRVLYEQYF. As DNA, the CDR3 is TGTGCCAGTAGTATAGGGGACCGAGTCCTCTACGAGCAGTACTTC.

The chain joins TRBV19 to TRBJ1-6, with a weak D call TRBD1 (5 bases). CDR1 is LNHDA, CDR2 SQIVND, per germline (reference sequence). Deletions cut 5 bases from V and 9 bases from J, with 20 bases between. The CDR3 covers 16 residues. CDR3 protein: CASSPLAGRLGSPLHF. CDR3 nucleotides: TGTGCCAGTAGTCCTTTGGCAGGGAGGCTCGGTTCACCCCTCCACTTT.

The gene calls are TRBV5-1 and TRBJ2-3, with D possibly being TRBD2 (6 bases). Germline V CDR1 and CDR2: SGHRS, YFSETQ. The length of the CDR3 is 15 residues. Trimming removed 3 bases from V and 0 bases from J, with 11 bases in between. The CDR3 DNA is TGCGCCAGCAGCTCGAGCGGGCCTAGCACAGATACGCAGTATTTT. Its translation: CASSSSGPSTDTQYF.